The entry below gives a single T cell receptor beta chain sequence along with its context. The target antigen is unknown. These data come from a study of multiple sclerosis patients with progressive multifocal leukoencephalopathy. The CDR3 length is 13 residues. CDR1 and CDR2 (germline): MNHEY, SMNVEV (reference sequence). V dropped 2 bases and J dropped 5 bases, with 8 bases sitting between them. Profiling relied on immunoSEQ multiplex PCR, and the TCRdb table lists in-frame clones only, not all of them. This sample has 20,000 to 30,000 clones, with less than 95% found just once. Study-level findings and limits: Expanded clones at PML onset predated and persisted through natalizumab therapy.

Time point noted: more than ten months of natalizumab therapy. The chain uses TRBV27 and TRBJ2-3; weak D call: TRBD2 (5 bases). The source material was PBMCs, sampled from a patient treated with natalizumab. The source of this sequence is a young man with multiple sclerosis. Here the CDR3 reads CASSLSAGDTQYF. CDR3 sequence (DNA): TGTGCCAGCAGTTTAAGCGCGGGAGATACGCAGTATTTT.